This TCR beta chain was documented in a study of technical replicates of blood from a few donors. Profiled with immunoSEQ multiplex PCR; TCRdb holds only in-frame clones, not every one. The table shows about 93,000 clones, with 95% occurring only once. The CDR3 runs 13 residues. Germline V gene sequence: CDR1 MDHEN, CDR2 SYDVKM. V lost 1 base, J lost 1 base, and 4 bases lay in between. Specimen: T cells isolated from PBMCs. The TCR originated in a human donor in good health. The chain links TRBV28 to TRBJ1-2; the D is unclear. The CDR3 sequence is CASSLSVNYGYTF. CDR3 sequence (DNA): TGTGCCAGCAGTTTATCGGTTAACTATGGCTACACCTTC.